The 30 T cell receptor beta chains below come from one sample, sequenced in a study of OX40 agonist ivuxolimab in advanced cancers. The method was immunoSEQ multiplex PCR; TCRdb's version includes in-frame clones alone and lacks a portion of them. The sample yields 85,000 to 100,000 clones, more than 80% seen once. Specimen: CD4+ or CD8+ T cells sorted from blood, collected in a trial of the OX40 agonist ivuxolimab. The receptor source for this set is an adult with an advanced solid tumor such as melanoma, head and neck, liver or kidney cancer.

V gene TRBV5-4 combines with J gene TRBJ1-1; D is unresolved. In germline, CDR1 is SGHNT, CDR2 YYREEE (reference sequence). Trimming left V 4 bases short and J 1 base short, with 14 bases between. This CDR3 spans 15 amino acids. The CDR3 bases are TGTGCCAGCAGCCCGACCCGGACGGCGAACACTGAAGCTTTCTTT. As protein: CASSPTRTANTEAFF.

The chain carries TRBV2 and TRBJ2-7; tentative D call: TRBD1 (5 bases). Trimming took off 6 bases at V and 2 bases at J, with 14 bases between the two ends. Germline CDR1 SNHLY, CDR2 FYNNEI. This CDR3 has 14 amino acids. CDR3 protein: CASRRQGGAYEQYF. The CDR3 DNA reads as TGTGCCAGCAGGAGGCAGGGTGGGGCCTACGAGCAGTACTTC.

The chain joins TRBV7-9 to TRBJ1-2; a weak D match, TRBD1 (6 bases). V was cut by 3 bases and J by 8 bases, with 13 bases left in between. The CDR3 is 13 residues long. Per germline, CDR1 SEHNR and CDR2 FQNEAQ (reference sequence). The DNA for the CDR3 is TGTGCCAGCAGCTTGCCGGGGGCAGGGGGCTACACCTTC. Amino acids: CASSLPGAGGYTF.

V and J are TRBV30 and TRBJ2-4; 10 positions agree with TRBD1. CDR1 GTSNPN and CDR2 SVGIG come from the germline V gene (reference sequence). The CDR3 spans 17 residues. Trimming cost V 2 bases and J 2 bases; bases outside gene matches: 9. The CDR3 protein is CAWSSAGTGVSKNIQYF. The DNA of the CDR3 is TGTGCCTGGAGTTCAGCCGGGACAGGGGTTTCCAAAAACATTCAGTACTTC.

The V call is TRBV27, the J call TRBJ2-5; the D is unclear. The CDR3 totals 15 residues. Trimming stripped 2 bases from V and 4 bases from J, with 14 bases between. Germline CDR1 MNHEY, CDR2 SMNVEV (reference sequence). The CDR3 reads CASSLLTAFGETQYF. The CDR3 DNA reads TGTGCCAGCAGTTTACTGACCGCGTTTGGAGAGACCCAGTACTTC.

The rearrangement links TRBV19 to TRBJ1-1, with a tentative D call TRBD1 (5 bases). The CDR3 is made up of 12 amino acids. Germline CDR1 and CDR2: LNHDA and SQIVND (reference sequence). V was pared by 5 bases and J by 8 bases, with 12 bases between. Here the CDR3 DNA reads TGTGCCAGTAGTGGTGACAGTTTAGAAGCTTTCTTT. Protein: CASSGDSLEAFF.

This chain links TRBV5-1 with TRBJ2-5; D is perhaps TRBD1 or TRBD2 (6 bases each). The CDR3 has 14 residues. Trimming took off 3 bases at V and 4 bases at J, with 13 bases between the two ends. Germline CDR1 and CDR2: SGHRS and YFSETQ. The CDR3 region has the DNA TGCGCCAGCAGCTCCCCGGGGGCAGGAGAGACCCAGTACTTC. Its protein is CASSSPGAGETQYF.

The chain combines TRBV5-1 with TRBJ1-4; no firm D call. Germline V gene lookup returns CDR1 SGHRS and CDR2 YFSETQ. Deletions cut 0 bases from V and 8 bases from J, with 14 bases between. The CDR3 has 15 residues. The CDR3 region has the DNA TGCGCCAGCAGCTTGGCCCTCTTAAGCGGGGAAAAACTGTTTTTT. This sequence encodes CASSLALLSGEKLFF.

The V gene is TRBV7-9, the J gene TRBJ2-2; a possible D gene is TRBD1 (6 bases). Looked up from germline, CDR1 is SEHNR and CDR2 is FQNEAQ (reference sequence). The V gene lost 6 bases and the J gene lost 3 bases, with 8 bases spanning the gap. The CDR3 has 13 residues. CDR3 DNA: TGTGCCAGCAGAAGGACAGACACCGGGGAGCTGTTTTTT. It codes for CASRRTDTGELFF.

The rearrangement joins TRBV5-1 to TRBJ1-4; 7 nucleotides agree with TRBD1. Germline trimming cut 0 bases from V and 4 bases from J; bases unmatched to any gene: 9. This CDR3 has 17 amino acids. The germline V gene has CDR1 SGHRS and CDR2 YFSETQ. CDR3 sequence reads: CASSLVGRGSSNEKLFF. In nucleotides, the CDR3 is TGCGCCAGCAGCTTGGTTGGCAGGGGGTCAAGTAATGAAAAACTGTTTTTT.

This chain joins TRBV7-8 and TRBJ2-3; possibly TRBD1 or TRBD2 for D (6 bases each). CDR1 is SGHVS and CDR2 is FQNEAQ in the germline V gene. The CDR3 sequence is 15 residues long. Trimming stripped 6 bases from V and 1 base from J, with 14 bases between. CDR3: CASSRRAGGTDTQYF. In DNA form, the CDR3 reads TGTGCCAGCAGTCGGAGGGCAGGGGGCACAGATACGCAGTATTTT.

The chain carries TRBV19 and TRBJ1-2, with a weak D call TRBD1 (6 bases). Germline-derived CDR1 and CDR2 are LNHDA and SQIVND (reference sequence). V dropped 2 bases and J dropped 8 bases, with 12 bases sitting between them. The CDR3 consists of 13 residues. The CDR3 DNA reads TGTGCCAGTAGTATACTCCAGGGGACCGGCTACACCTTC. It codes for CASSILQGTGYTF.

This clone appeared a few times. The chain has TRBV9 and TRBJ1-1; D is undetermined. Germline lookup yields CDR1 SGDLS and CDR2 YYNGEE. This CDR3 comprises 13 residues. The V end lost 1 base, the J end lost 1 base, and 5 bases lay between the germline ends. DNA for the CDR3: TGTGCCAGCAGCGTAAGCGCGAACACTGAAGCTTTCTTT. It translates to CASSVSANTEAFF.

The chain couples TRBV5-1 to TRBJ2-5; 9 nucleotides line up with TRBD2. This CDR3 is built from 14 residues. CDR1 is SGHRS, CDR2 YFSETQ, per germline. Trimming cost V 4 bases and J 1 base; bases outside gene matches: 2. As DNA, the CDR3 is TGCGCCAGCAGCCAACTAGCGGGCCAAGAGACCCAGTACTTC. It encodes CASSQLAGQETQYF.

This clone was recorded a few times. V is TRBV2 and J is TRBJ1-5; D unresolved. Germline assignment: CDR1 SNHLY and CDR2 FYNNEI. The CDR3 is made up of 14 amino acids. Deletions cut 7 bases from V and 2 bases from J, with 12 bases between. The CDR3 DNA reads TGTGCCAGCACCCCGGCGAGGGGCAATCAGCCCCAGCATTTT. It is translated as CASTPARGNQPQHF. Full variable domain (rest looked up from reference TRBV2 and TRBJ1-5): EPEVTQTPSHQVTQMGQEVILRCVPISNHLYFYWYRQILGQKVEFLVSFYNNEISEKSEIFDDQFSVERPDGSNFTLKIRSTKLEDSAMYFCASTPARGNQPQHFGDGTRLSIL.

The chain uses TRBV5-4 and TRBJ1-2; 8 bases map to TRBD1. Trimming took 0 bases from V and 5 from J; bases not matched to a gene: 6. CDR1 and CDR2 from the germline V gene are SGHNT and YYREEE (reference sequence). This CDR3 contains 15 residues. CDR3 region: CASSLARDRGYGYTF. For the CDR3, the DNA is TGTGCCAGCAGCTTGGCCCGAGACAGGGGTTATGGCTACACCTTC.

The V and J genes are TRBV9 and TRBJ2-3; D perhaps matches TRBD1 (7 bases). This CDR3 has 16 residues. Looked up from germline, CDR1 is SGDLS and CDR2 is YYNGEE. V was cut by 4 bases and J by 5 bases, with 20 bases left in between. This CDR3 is CASSPGGLAYIDTQYF. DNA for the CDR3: TGTGCCAGCAGCCCAGGGGGGCTAGCATATATAGATACGCAGTATTTT.

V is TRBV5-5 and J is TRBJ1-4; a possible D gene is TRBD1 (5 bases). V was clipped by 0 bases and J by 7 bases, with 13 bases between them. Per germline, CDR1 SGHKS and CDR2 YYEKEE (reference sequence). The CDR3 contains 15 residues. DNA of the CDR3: TGTGCCAGCAGCTTGGGTGGGGCGGGGAGTGAAAAACTGTTTTTT. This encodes CASSLGGAGSEKLFF.

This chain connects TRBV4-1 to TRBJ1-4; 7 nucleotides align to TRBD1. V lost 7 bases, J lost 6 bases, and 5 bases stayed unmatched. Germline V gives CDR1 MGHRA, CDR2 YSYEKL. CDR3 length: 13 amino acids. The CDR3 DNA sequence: TGCGCCAGCAATAGGGGGCTTTATGAAAAACTGTTTTTT. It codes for CASNRGLYEKLFF.

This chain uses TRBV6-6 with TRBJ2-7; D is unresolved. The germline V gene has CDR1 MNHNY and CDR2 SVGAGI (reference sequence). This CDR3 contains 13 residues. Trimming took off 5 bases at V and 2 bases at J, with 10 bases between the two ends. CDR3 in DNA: TGTGCCAGCAGTCAGCAACACGCCTACGAGCAGTACTTC. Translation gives CASSQQHAYEQYF.

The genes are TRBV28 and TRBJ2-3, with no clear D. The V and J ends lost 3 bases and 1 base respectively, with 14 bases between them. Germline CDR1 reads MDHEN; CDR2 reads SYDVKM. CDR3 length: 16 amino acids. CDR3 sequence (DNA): TGTGCCAGCAGTTTCCCCCATTTGCGCGGCACAGATACGCAGTATTTT. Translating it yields CASSFPHLRGTDTQYF.

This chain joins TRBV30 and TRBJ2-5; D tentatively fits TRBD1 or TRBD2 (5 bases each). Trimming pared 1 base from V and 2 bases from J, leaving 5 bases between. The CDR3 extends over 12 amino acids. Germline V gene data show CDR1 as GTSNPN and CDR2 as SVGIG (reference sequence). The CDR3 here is CAWSGGQETQYF. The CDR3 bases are TGTGCCTGGAGTGGGGGGCAAGAGACCCAGTACTTC. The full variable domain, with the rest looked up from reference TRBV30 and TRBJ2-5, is SQTIHQWPATLVQPVGSPLSLECTVEGTSNPNLYWYRQAAGRGLQLLFYSVGIGQISSEVPQNLSASRPQDRQFILSSKKLLLSDSGFYLCAWSGGQETQYFGPGTRLLVL.

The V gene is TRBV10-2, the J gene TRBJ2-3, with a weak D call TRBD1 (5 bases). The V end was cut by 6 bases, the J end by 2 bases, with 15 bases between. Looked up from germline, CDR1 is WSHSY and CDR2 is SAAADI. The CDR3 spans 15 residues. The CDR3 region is CASRWGRRHTDTQYF. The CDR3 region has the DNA TGCGCCAGCAGGTGGGGCAGGCGTCACACAGATACGCAGTATTTT.

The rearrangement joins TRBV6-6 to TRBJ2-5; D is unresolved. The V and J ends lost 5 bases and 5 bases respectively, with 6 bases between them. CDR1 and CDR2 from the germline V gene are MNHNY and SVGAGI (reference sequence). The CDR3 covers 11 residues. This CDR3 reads CASSHGETQYF. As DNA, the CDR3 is TGTGCCAGCAGTCATGGGGAGACCCAGTACTTC.

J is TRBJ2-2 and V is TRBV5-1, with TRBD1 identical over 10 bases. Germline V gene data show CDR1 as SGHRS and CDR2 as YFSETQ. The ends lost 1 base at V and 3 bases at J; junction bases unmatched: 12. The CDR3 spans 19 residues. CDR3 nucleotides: TGCGCCAGCAGCTTGCCCCCGGACAGGGGGTTGTCGGACACCGGGGAGCTGTTTTTT. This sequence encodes CASSLPPDRGLSDTGELFF.

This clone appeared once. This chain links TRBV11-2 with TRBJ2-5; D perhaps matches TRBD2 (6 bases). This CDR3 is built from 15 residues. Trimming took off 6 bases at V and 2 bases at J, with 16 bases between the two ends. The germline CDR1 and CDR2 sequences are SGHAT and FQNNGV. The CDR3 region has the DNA TGTGCCAGCAGTACGGATCGGGGGACGCAAGAGACCCAGTACTTC. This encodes CASSTDRGTQETQYF.

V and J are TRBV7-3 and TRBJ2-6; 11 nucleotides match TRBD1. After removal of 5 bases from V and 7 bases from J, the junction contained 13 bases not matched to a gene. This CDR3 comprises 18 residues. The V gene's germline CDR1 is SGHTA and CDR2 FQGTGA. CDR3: CASSPGGQGASLANVLTF. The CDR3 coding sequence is TGTGCCAGCAGCCCCGGCGGACAGGGGGCTAGTCTCGCCAACGTCCTGACTTTC.

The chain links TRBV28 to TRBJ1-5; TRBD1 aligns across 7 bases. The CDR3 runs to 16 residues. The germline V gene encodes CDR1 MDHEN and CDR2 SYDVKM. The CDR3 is CASIPQGGGGNQPQHF. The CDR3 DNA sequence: TGTGCTTCAATCCCCCAGGGGGGGGGTGGCAATCAGCCCCAGCATTTT.

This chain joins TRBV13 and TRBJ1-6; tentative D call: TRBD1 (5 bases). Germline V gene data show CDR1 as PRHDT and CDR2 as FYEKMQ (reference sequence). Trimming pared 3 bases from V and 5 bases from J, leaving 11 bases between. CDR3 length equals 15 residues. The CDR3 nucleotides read TGTGCCAGCAGCTTCCGGGGCGCGAATAATTCACCCCTCCACTTT. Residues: CASSFRGANNSPLHF.

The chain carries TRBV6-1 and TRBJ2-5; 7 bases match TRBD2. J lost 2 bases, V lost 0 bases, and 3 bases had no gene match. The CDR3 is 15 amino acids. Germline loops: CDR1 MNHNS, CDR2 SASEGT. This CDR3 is CASSEAGGIQETQYF. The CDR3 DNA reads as TGTGCCAGCAGTGAAGCGGGAGGGATACAAGAGACCCAGTACTTC.